This T cell receptor (beta chain) was retrieved from a study of OX40 agonist ivuxolimab in advanced cancers. About this clone: Its antigen is not known.

Looked up from germline, CDR1 is SGHTA and CDR2 is FQGNSA. V was clipped by 0 bases and J by 3 bases; unmatched bases: 4. The CDR3 runs to 16 residues. General study points: Some nonresponders also had low normalized T-cell clonal expansion.

Data came from immunoSEQ multiplex PCR; TCRdb stores just in-frame clones and leaves some out. The sample lists 90,000 to 100,000 clones; roughly 90% were seen once. The V and J genes are TRBV7-2 and TRBJ2-7; 11 positions match TRBD1. The material sequenced was CD4+ or CD8+ T cells sorted from blood, taken in a trial of the OX40 agonist ivuxolimab. The source is an adult with an advanced solid tumor such as melanoma, head and neck, liver or kidney cancer. CDR3 DNA: TGTGCCAGCAGCTTAGCGAGGGGACAGGGGGGCTACGAGCAGTACTTC. As protein: CASSLARGQGGYEQYF. Looking up the rest from reference TRBV7-2 and TRBJ2-7 gives the full variable domain: GAGVSQSPSNKVTEKGKDVELRCDPISGHTALYWYRQSLGQGLEFLIYFQGNSAPDKSGLPSDRFSAERTGGSVSTLTIQRTQQEDSAVYLCASSLARGQGGYEQYFGPGTRLTVT.